The 7 T cell receptor beta chains in this list originate from one sample, sequenced in a study of T cells in Graves' hyperthyroidism and ophthalmopathy. TCR beta CDR3 regions were amplified from RNA. Researchers ran a first-round RT-PCR on the TCR CDR3 using the HTBI primer set. Each CDR3 protein gets one entry after TCRdb re-called the multiplex PCR reads with MiXCR. Found here are about 560,000 distinct CDR3 sequences, over 15% of them singletons; the top ten hold 15% to 20%. What was sequenced was blood. The receptors come from a woman between 18 and 29 years old with Graves' hyperthyroidism.

This clonotype was picked up a small number of times. The chain combines TRBV20-1 with TRBJ2-6, with TRBD1 matching 8 bases. Germline assignment: CDR1 DFQATT and CDR2 SNEGSKA (reference sequence). This CDR3 region has 19 residues. With 0 bases clipped from V and 3 bases from J, the junction kept 13 bases outside the gene matches. CDR3 loop: CSARETDRVYPSGANVLTF. The DNA of the CDR3 is TGCAGTGCTAGAGAGACGGACAGGGTGTACCCTAGTGGGGCCAACGTCCTGACTTTC.

The chain is built from TRBV20-1 and TRBJ2-7, with D unclear. V was shortened by 3 bases and J by 6 bases, with 18 bases between the two germline ends. Germline CDR1 is DFQATT and CDR2 is SNEGSKA (reference sequence). The CDR3 consists of 14 residues. CDR3 amino acids: CSARPRKPYSEQYF. The CDR3 DNA is TGCAGTGCTAGGCCCCGTAAACCCTACAGCGAGCAGTACTTC.

This clonotype was recorded at least ten times. J is TRBJ2-7 and V is TRBV27; possibly TRBD1 or TRBD2 for D (5 bases each). Germline V gene lookup returns CDR1 MNHEY and CDR2 SMNVEV (reference sequence). Trimming removed 2 bases at V and 0 bases at J, with 11 bases between. CDR3 length equals 15 residues. The CDR3, as DNA: TGTGCCAGCAGTTTAAGGGGACGGAGCTCCTACGAGCAGTACTTC. It specifies CASSLRGRSSYEQYF.

This clonotype appeared a few times. V and J are TRBV10-1 and TRBJ2-5; 8 positions match TRBD2. Germline CDR1 WNHNN, CDR2 SYGVQD (reference sequence). V was pared by 3 bases and J by 2 bases, with 5 bases of the junction left unmatched. The CDR3 is made up of 15 amino acids. CDR3 nucleotides: TGCGCCAGCAGTGATAGCGGGACTAAACAAGAGACCCAGTACTTC. Translation: CASSDSGTKQETQYF.

This chain joins TRBV12-3 or TRBV12-4 and TRBJ1-2, with TRBD1 as a possible D gene (6 bases). The CDR3 runs to 13 residues. Trimming removed 3 bases from V and 4 bases from J, with 9 bases in between. CDR3 in amino acids: CASSFGGAYGYTF. The CDR3 region has the DNA TGTGCCAGCAGTTTCGGGGGGGCCTATGGCTACACCTTC.

As for this clonotype: A much larger clone differs by one base, so this may be a read error. The J gene is TRBJ2-7, the V gene TRBV12-3 or TRBV12-4; a possible D gene is TRBD2 (5 bases). The CDR3 length is 13 residues. V shed 10 bases and J shed 3 bases, with 16 bases lying between them. The CDR3 loop reads CANLARGYYEQYF. The CDR3 DNA follows: TGTGCCAACCTTGCCCGGGGTTACTACGAGCAGTACTTC.

There are a few counts of this clonotype. The J gene is TRBJ2-2, the V gene TRBV29-1; possible D gene TRBD2, 5 bases. The CDR3 contains 13 residues. The V gene lost 4 bases and the J gene lost 4 bases, with 10 bases spanning the gap. CDR1 SQVTM and CDR2 ANQGSEA come from the germline V gene. CDR3 protein: CSVARGRTGELFF. The CDR3 DNA follows: TGCAGCGTTGCGAGAGGGCGCACCGGGGAGCTGTTTTTT.